These 19 T cell receptor beta chains came from one sample sequenced in a study of response to subunit inactivated influenza vaccine. TCRdb reprocessed the RT-PCR reads with MiXCR, giving one entry per CDR3 protein. Altogether 600,000 to 850,000 distinct CDR3 sequences are present, 11% to 15% being singletons, with the ten largest covering 7.6%. This sample comprised PBMCs from blood, obtained 14 to 15 days before vaccination. The receptors originated from a man in his forties or fifties who received an inactivated influenza vaccine.

V is TRBV7-2 and J is TRBJ2-7; no definite D call. Deletions cut 1 base from V and 0 bases from J, with 7 bases between. Germline V gives CDR1 SGHTA, CDR2 FQGNSA. The CDR3 runs 14 residues. CDR3 sequence reads: CASSLETNSYEQYF. CDR3 sequence (DNA): TGTGCCAGCAGCTTAGAAACTAACTCCTACGAGCAGTACTTC.

This clonotype came up a few times. V is TRBV27 and J is TRBJ2-7, with 11 bases identical to TRBD1. In germline, CDR1 is MNHEY, CDR2 SMNVEV (reference sequence). The CDR3 totals 17 residues. Trimming cost V 5 bases and J 4 bases; bases outside gene matches: 13. CDR3 sequence (DNA): TGTGCCAGCAGTCCACTCCCTGCCGGACAGGGGGCGTACGAGCAGTACTTC. This encodes CASSPLPAGQGAYEQYF.

Only a few counts were recorded for this clonotype. The chain joins TRBV12-3 or TRBV12-4 to TRBJ2-3; D is tentatively TRBD1 or TRBD2 (5 bases each). The CDR3 covers 15 residues. Trimming took off 6 bases at V and 2 bases at J, with 15 bases between the two ends. CDR3 residues: CASRSQGTNTDTQYF. The CDR3 DNA sequence: TGTGCCAGCAGGTCGCAAGGGACGAACACAGATACGCAGTATTTT.

This chain links TRBV7-6 with TRBJ2-5, with 7 bases fitting TRBD1. The junction had 16 bases not matched to a gene; V was cut back by 5 bases and J by 7 bases. The CDR3 extends over 16 amino acids. CDR1 is SGHVS and CDR2 is FNYEAQ in the germline V gene. CDR3 residues: CASSLELGQVLGTQYF. CDR3 coding DNA: TGTGCCAGCAGCCTCGAACTCGGACAGGTCTTAGGGACCCAGTACTTC.

This clonotype was observed a single time. The chain joins TRBV28 to TRBJ1-4; D is perhaps TRBD1 (6 bases). Germline CDR1 reads MDHEN; CDR2 reads SYDVKM. The CDR3 covers 15 residues. Trimming pared 6 bases from V and 5 bases from J, leaving 16 bases between. This CDR3 is CASSPPNRVNEKLFF. The CDR3 nucleotides read TGTGCCAGCAGCCCCCCTAACAGGGTAAATGAAAAACTGTTTTTT.

The chain joins TRBV29-1 to TRBJ2-7, with 8 nucleotides matching TRBD2. The CDR3 extends over 12 amino acids. Per the germline V gene, CDR1 is SQVTM and CDR2 is ANQGSEA. Trimming took 5 bases from V and 5 from J; bases not matched to a gene: 5. The CDR3: CSVSGRADEQYF. For the CDR3, the DNA is TGCAGCGTTTCCGGGAGGGCTGACGAGCAGTACTTC.

This clonotype showed up just a few times. The J gene is TRBJ1-5, the V gene TRBV2; no firm D call. Germline values: CDR1 SNHLY, CDR2 FYNNEI. The V end was cut by 3 bases, the J end by 9 bases, with 12 bases between. This CDR3 has 13 amino acids. The CDR3 bases are TGTGCCAGCAGTGACAGAGCACGCATGCCCCAGCATTTT. Protein: CASSDRARMPQHF.

Only a few counts were recorded for this clonotype. V is TRBV27 and J is TRBJ2-1, with 9 positions matching TRBD2. V lost 5 bases and J lost 8; bases outside the gene matches: 16. CDR1 and CDR2 (germline): MNHEY, SMNVEV (reference sequence). The length of the CDR3 is 17 residues. The CDR3 loop reads CASSPQMGGRAWYEQFF. For the CDR3, the DNA is TGTGCCAGCAGTCCTCAAATGGGCGGGAGGGCCTGGTATGAGCAGTTCTTC.

This clonotype has just a few counts. The chain carries TRBV6-5 and TRBJ2-1; TRBD2 aligns across 7 bases. CDR1 and CDR2 (germline): MNHEY, SVGAGI. V shed 4 bases and J 0 bases; nucleotides not matched to a gene: 9. This CDR3 comprises 17 residues. CDR3 sequence (DNA): TGTGCCAGCAGTTCGACGACTAGCCCTAGCTCCTACAATGAGCAGTTCTTC. It specifies CASSSTTSPSSYNEQFF.

This clonotype was recorded only once. V and J are TRBV2 and TRBJ2-7; D not resolved. This CDR3 spans 16 amino acids. With 0 bases removed from V and 0 bases from J, the gap between germline ends came to 12 bases. The V gene's germline CDR1 is SNHLY and CDR2 FYNNEI. This chain's CDR3 is CASSEAISVLSYEQYF. The CDR3 nucleotides are TGTGCCAGCAGTGAAGCAATCTCAGTACTCTCCTACGAGCAGTACTTC.

The sample holds a few counts of this clonotype. The chain couples TRBV24-1 to TRBJ2-3, with TRBD1 identical over 7 bases. CDR1 is KGHDR, CDR2 SFDVKD, per germline. CDR3 length: 15 amino acids. V gave up 3 bases and J gave up 2 bases; unmatched junction bases: 4. The CDR3 loop is CATSDQGEITDTQYF. CDR3 coding DNA: TGTGCCACCAGTGATCAGGGGGAGATCACAGATACGCAGTATTTT.

CDR3 nucleotide sequence: TGTGCCAGCTCACCATTGGTCCAACAGCACTCTGGAAACACCATATATTTT. Translated: CASSPLVQQHSGNTIYF. The V and J genes are TRBV18 and TRBJ1-3, with no clear D. Trimming took 2 bases from V and 0 from J, leaving 14 bases between them. Germline CDR1 is KGHSH and CDR2 is LQKENI. The CDR3 consists of 17 residues.

The rearrangement uses TRBV6-5 and TRBJ2-5, with TRBD1 identical over 7 bases. With 2 bases clipped from V and 4 bases from J, the junction kept 4 bases outside the gene matches. Germline CDR1 reads MNHEY; CDR2 reads SVGAGI. This CDR3 contains 14 residues. The CDR3 sequence: CASSYKRQGETQYF. CDR3 bases: TGTGCCAGCAGTTACAAGCGACAGGGAGAGACCCAGTACTTC.

This clonotype appeared a few times. The chain recombines TRBV29-1 with TRBJ2-1, with 11 bases fitting TRBD1. The CDR3 extends over 15 amino acids. Germline values: CDR1 SQVTM, CDR2 ANQGSEA. J lost 9 bases, V lost 3 bases, and 10 bases had no gene match. The CDR3 here is CSVDGLDRGRPEQFF. CDR3 nucleotide sequence: TGCAGCGTTGATGGTTTGGACAGGGGGCGGCCTGAGCAGTTCTTC.

The gene calls are TRBV10-3 and TRBJ2-1, with 8 nucleotides matching TRBD1. CDR3 length equals 15 residues. V lost 5 bases, J lost 0 bases, and 3 bases stayed unmatched. The germline gives CDR1 ENHRY, CDR2 SYGVKD. The CDR3 DNA reads as TGTGCCATCAGTAAAGGACAGGGCTCCTACAATGAGCAGTTCTTC. This encodes CAISKGQGSYNEQFF.

Ten or more counts support this clonotype. The CDR3 sequence is CSVEEDMNQPQHF. The CDR3 nucleotides read TGCAGCGTTGAAGAGGACATGAATCAGCCCCAGCATTTT. J is TRBJ1-5 and V is TRBV29-1, with D perhaps TRBD1 (5 bases). Germline CDR1 SQVTM, CDR2 ANQGSEA. V was pared by 0 bases and J by 4 bases, with 7 bases between. The CDR3 is 13 residues long.

This clonotype has a handful of counts. This chain connects TRBV28 to TRBJ2-5, with 7 positions matching TRBD2. The germline gives CDR1 MDHEN, CDR2 SYDVKM. J was trimmed by 4 bases and V by 7 bases; bases with no gene match: 3. This CDR3 contains 12 residues. CDR3 sequence reads: CASNWGGETQYF. The CDR3 DNA is TGTGCCAGCAACTGGGGGGGAGAGACCCAGTACTTC.

This clonotype showed up just a few times. The V call is TRBV4-2, the J call TRBJ2-1, with 7 bases fitting TRBD2. With V trimmed by 4 bases and J by 3 bases, 9 bases remained unmatched. Germline CDR1 and CDR2: LGHNA and YNFKEQ. There are 16 residues in the CDR3. The CDR3 sequence is CASSPSGGRDYNEQFF. CDR3 nucleotides: TGTGCCAGCAGCCCATCGGGGGGACGTGACTACAATGAGCAGTTCTTC.

There are a few counts of this clonotype. The rearrangement links TRBV12-3 or TRBV12-4 to TRBJ2-5; TRBD2 might be the D (6 bases). Trimming took 4 bases from V and 5 from J, leaving 14 bases between them. The CDR3 runs 14 residues. The CDR3 DNA is TGTGCCAGCAGTTGGGACTCACTAAGCGAGACCCAGTACTTC. Its protein is CASSWDSLSETQYF.